The 19 T cell receptor beta chains reported below all come from one sample, sequenced in a study of blood T cell repertoires in COVID-19. The assay was immunoSEQ multiplex PCR, and TCRdb's table has in-frame clones only and misses some. In the table there are approximately 93,000 clones, around 88% of which are singletons. Sequenced material: peripheral blood. Source of these receptors: a man aged 50-60 years with COVID-19, enrolled during active disease.

This clone was seen only a few times. The V and J genes are TRBV3-1 (or the pseudogene TRBV3-2) and TRBJ2-1, with TRBD2 identical over 7 bases. In germline, CDR1 is LGHDT, CDR2 YNNKEL (reference sequence). The CDR3 consists of 17 residues. J gave up 3 bases and V 0 bases, and 8 bases lay outside the gene matches. This CDR3 is CASSQDVGRGVYNEQFF. The CDR3 DNA follows: TGTGCCAGCAGCCAAGACGTAGGACGGGGGGTCTACAATGAGCAGTTCTTC.

The V gene is TRBV4-1, the J gene TRBJ2-2; no firm D call. The CDR3 covers 15 residues. Germline values: CDR1 MGHRA, CDR2 YSYEKL. The germline V and J ends were trimmed by 0 bases and 10 bases, with 15 bases remaining between them. The CDR3 protein is CASSQDPSRRSELFF. As DNA, the CDR3 is TGCGCCAGCAGCCAAGATCCGTCCCGTCGGTCGGAGCTGTTTTTT.

The rearrangement links TRBV10-3 to TRBJ1-5; the D is unclear. Germline lookup yields CDR1 ENHRY and CDR2 SYGVKD. The CDR3 extends over 12 amino acids. Trimming removed 4 bases from V and 9 bases from J, with 10 bases in between. The CDR3 DNA reads as TGTGCCATCAGTGTAACGGGGATGCCCCAGCATTTT. It translates to CAISVTGMPQHF.

This clone was observed a single time. This chain uses TRBV7-2 with TRBJ1-6; the D is unclear. Per the germline V gene, CDR1 is SGHTA and CDR2 is FQGNSA. Trimming took 5 bases from V and 13 from J, leaving 15 bases between them. This CDR3 region has 13 residues. CDR3 sequence reads: CASSTGLSRPLHF. The DNA for the CDR3 is TGTGCCAGCAGCACGGGTCTTTCACGTCCCCTCCACTTT.

The chain employs TRBV28 and TRBJ1-1; the D gene is possibly TRBD1 (6 bases). CDR1 and CDR2 (germline): MDHEN, SYDVKM. The V end lost 6 bases, the J end lost 0 bases, and 8 bases lay between the germline ends. The CDR3 spans 13 residues. The CDR3 loop reads CASSYRVNTEAFF. The CDR3 nucleotides read TGTGCCAGCAGCTACAGGGTGAACACTGAAGCTTTCTTT.

This clone was picked up a small number of times. The chain uses TRBV2 and TRBJ1-1; TRBD1 matches 7 bases. The CDR3 is made up of 13 amino acids. CDR1 SNHLY and CDR2 FYNNEI come from the germline V gene. V was pared by 6 bases and J by 3 bases, with 4 bases of the junction left unmatched. This CDR3 reads CASRTGQHTEAFF. The CDR3 DNA sequence: TGTGCCAGCAGAACGGGACAGCACACTGAAGCTTTCTTT.

Comments on this clone: One end of the junction does not line up with germline, which may come from a read error. The genes are TRBV28 and TRBJ2-7; a weak D match, TRBD2 (5 bases). The germline V gene has CDR1 MDHEN and CDR2 SYDVKM. The CDR3 runs to 12 residues. CDR3 residues: CASSLGGSSPNF. CDR3 sequence (DNA): TGTGCCAGCAGTCTCGGTGGGAGTAGCCCAAACTTC. Complete variable domain (other parts from reference TRBV28 and TRBJ2-7): DVKVTQSSRYLVKRTGEKVFLECVQDMDHENMFWYRQDPGLGLRLIYFSYDVKMKEKGDIPEGYSVSREKKERFSLILESASTNQTSMYLCASSLGGSSPNFGPGTRLTVT.

The V call is TRBV30, the J call TRBJ1-4; TRBD1 matches 8 bases. CDR1 is GTSNPN and CDR2 is SVGIG in the germline V gene (reference sequence). The CDR3 length is 15 residues. V was pared by 4 bases and J by 8 bases, with 12 bases of the junction left unmatched. This chain's CDR3 is CAWTLSDRDDEKLFF. CDR3 coding DNA: TGTGCCTGGACCCTCTCGGACAGGGATGACGAAAAACTGTTTTTT. The entire variable domain, with the rest obtained from reference TRBV30 and TRBJ1-4, is as follows: SQTIHQWPATLVQPVGSPLSLECTVEGTSNPNLYWYRQAAGRGLQLLFYSVGIGQISSEVPQNLSASRPQDRQFILSSKKLLLSDSGFYLCAWTLSDRDDEKLFFGSGTQLSVL.

The V gene is TRBV4-1, the J gene TRBJ1-2, with 7 nucleotides matching TRBD1. The CDR3 has 15 amino acids. Germline V gene sequence: CDR1 MGHRA, CDR2 YSYEKL. Trimming at V came to 2 bases and at J to 2 bases, leaving 5 bases not matched to a gene. The CDR3 spells CASSQLTGMNYGYTF. CDR3 coding DNA: TGCGCCAGCAGCCAATTGACAGGGATGAACTATGGCTACACCTTC.

Comments on this clone: One end of the junction does not line up with germline, which may come from a read error. The CDR3 spells CASSFSTAYF. CDR3 bases: TGTGCCAGCAGCTTCTCGACAGCCTACTTC. V is TRBV5-6 and J is TRBJ1-2, with D perhaps matching TRBD1 (5 bases). The CDR3 has 10 residues. Per the germline V gene, CDR1 is SGHDT and CDR2 is YYEEEE.

This clone appeared once. This chain joins TRBV4-3 and TRBJ2-7; D is perhaps TRBD1 (6 bases). The CDR3 is made up of 16 amino acids. Trimming left V 0 bases short and J 0 bases short, with 12 bases between. Germline loops: CDR1 LGHNA, CDR2 YSLEER. The CDR3 DNA reads as TGCGCCAGCAGCCAAGACCAGACAGGTTACTCCTACGAGCAGTACTTC. This encodes CASSQDQTGYSYEQYF.

The rearrangement uses TRBV4-1 and TRBJ1-3, with D uncertain. With 2 bases removed from V and 0 bases from J, the gap between germline ends came to 11 bases. CDR1 MGHRA and CDR2 YSYEKL come from the germline V gene. The CDR3 contains 16 residues. Here the CDR3 reads CASSQNAASSGNTIYF. The CDR3, as DNA: TGCGCCAGCAGCCAAAACGCGGCGAGCTCTGGAAACACCATATATTTT.

The chain uses TRBV3-1 (or the pseudogene TRBV3-2) and TRBJ2-2, with 8 bases that match TRBD2. In germline, CDR1 is LGHDT, CDR2 YNNKEL (reference sequence). The CDR3 has 15 amino acids. Germline trimming cut 6 bases from V and 6 bases from J; bases unmatched to any gene: 9. The CDR3 DNA reads TGTGCCAGCAGACACGGGGGGGCCAGTGCCGGGGAGCTGTTTTTT. Translating gives CASRHGGASAGELFF.

This chain joins TRBV27 and TRBJ2-7, with D tentatively TRBD1 (6 bases). CDR3 length equals 14 residues. Germline-derived CDR1 and CDR2 are MNHEY and SMNVEV (reference sequence). Trimming took off 7 bases at V and 0 bases at J, with 13 bases between the two ends. CDR3 region: CASMLGAYSYEQYF. The CDR3 DNA sequence: TGTGCCAGCATGTTGGGGGCCTACTCCTACGAGCAGTACTTC.

J is TRBJ1-5 and V is TRBV4-3; TRBD1 aligns across 7 bases. The CDR3 runs 15 residues. Germline loops: CDR1 LGHNA, CDR2 YSLEER. V trimming: 1 base; J trimming: 10 bases; junction bases outside the gene matches: 10. CDR3 nucleotide sequence: TGCGCCAGCAGCCAAGGACCCACTACAGGGGTTCCCCAGCATTTT. Translated, it gives CASSQGPTTGVPQHF.

The chain joins TRBV4-1 to TRBJ1-1, with no clear D. Germline lookup yields CDR1 MGHRA and CDR2 YSYEKL. The CDR3 covers 15 residues. Trimming removed 0 bases at V and 4 bases at J, with 12 bases between. The DNA of the CDR3 is TGCGCCAGCAGCCAAGATCGGGGATGGGCCACTGAAGCTTTCTTT. Residues: CASSQDRGWATEAFF.

The chain uses TRBV12-3 or TRBV12-4 and TRBJ1-5; TRBD1 matches at 7 bases. The CDR3 has 13 residues. Trimming removed 4 bases from V and 8 bases from J; junction bases left unmatched: 5. This CDR3 is CASSYDRAEPQHF. As DNA, the CDR3 is TGTGCCAGCAGTTACGACAGGGCTGAGCCCCAGCATTTT.

This clone was picked up one time. The chain has TRBV20-1 and TRBJ2-7, with 8 bases that match TRBD1. The germline V gene encodes CDR1 DFQATT and CDR2 SNEGSKA (reference sequence). This CDR3 region has 14 residues. V dropped 3 bases and J dropped 4; count of bases not matched to a gene: 8. CDR3 bases: TGCAGTGCTAGTGGGGACAGGTCCATTTACGAGCAGTACTTC. Translation: CSASGDRSIYEQYF.

This clone was found a few times. The V and J genes are TRBV6-4 and TRBJ2-3; 8 positions agree with TRBD1. Germline V gene lookup returns CDR1 MRHNA and CDR2 SNTAGT. V lost 4 bases to trimming and J lost 3 bases; unmatched junction nucleotides: 6. The CDR3 runs to 15 residues. In nucleotides, the CDR3 is TGTGCCAGCAGTGTAGACAGGGGTGGAACAGATACGCAGTATTTT. This translates into CASSVDRGGTDTQYF.